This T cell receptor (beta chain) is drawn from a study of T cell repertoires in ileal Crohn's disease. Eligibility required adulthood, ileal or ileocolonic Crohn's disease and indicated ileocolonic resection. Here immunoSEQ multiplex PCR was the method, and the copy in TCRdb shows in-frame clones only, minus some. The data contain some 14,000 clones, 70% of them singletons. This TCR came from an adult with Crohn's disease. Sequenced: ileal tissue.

Here the CDR3 reads CASSLYRAYNEQFF. CDR3 DNA: TGTGCCAGCAGTTTATATCGAGCTTACAATGAGCAGTTCTTC. The chain joins TRBV27 to TRBJ2-1; D is uncertain. CDR1 MNHEY and CDR2 SMNVEV come from the germline V gene (reference sequence). Trimming removed 1 base from V and 4 bases from J, with 8 bases in between. This CDR3 spans 14 amino acids.